A selection of T cell receptor beta chains follows, all from one sample in a study of shared clonotypes between healthy human individuals. This table comes from immunoSEQ multiplex PCR, and its TCRdb copy is limited to in-frame clones, with some not included. The data show 2 million to 2.5 million clones, approximately 94% seen once. Sequencing used naive CD8+ T cells sorted from blood. The receptors stem from a man aged 18 to 29 in good health. The conserved cysteine and the conserved F or W are not part of the CDR3 here.

J gene: TRBJ2-3; V gene: TRBV13; CDR3 protein: ASSLRGGEYTQY
J gene: TRBJ2-2; V gene: TRBV10-2; CDR3 protein: ASSLGSGRAGTGELF
J gene: TRBJ1-4; V gene: TRBV4-3; CDR3 protein: ASSQIYGGNEKLF
J gene: TRBJ1-2; V gene: TRBV10-3; CDR3 protein: AISDGAYGYT
J gene: TRBJ2-1; V gene: TRBV28; CDR3 protein: ASSIHLKGTYNEQF
J gene: TRBJ2-1; V gene: TRBV4-1; CDR3 protein: ASTGGGAYNEQF
J gene: TRBJ2-7; V gene: TRBV6-6; CDR3 protein: ASSPSVSQHEQY
J gene: TRBJ1-2; V gene: TRBV19; CDR3 protein: ATRGSYGYT
J gene: TRBJ1-1; V gene: TRBV4-1; CDR3 protein: ASSQGQGYTEAF
J gene: TRBJ1-1; V gene: TRBV27; CDR3 protein: ASSLMRPNTEAF
J gene: TRBJ2-5; V gene: TRBV6-6; CDR3 protein: ASSYSAGETQY
J gene: TRBJ1-6; V gene: TRBV2; CDR3 protein: ASIVGSALH
J gene: TRBJ2-7; V gene: TRBV6-1; CDR3 protein: ASSEWGGSAYEQY
J gene: TRBJ1-4; V gene: TRBV7-9; CDR3 protein: ASSSPVETGREKLF
J gene: TRBJ1-1; V gene: TRBV30; CDR3 protein: AWSVLGTEAF
J gene: TRBJ2-1; V gene: TRBV5-1; CDR3 protein: ASSLTGVPYNEQF
J gene: TRBJ1-6; V gene: TRBV5-4; CDR3 protein: ASSRTGSDSPLH
J gene: TRBJ1-1; V gene: TRBV28; CDR3 protein: ASSFMGETEAF
J gene: TRBJ2-7; V gene: TRBV28; CDR3 protein: ASSSDLDTYEQY
J gene: TRBJ2-2; V gene: TRBV6-5; CDR3 protein: ASSYSNSGELF
J gene: TRBJ2-3; V gene: TRBV6-5; CDR3 protein: ASSYGAPDTQY
J gene: TRBJ1-2; V gene: TRBV19; CDR3 protein: ASSSVNGVAFGYT
J gene: TRBJ2-3; V gene: TRBV13; CDR3 protein: ASSLLLAGGQDTQY
J gene: TRBJ1-1; V gene: TRBV13; CDR3 protein: ASSPRGGPMTEAF
J gene: TRBJ2-7; V gene: TRBV25-1; CDR3 protein: ASSESTGGEQY
J gene: TRBJ2-7; V gene: TRBV11-3; CDR3 protein: ASSLPIDRDSYEQY
J gene: TRBJ2-2; V gene: TRBV27; CDR3 protein: ATSHLIGLEPGELF
J gene: TRBJ1-4; V gene: TRBV5-1; CDR3 protein: ASSLWPGGEKLF
J gene: TRBJ2-1; V gene: TRBV7-9; CDR3 protein: ASSLSSSYNEQF
J gene: TRBJ2-7; V gene: TRBV14; CDR3 protein: ASSPGQGAFFYEQY
J gene: TRBJ2-1; V gene: TRBV4-3; CDR3 protein: ASSQDWPTSNEQF
J gene: TRBJ2-2; V gene: TRBV28; CDR3 protein: ASRLQGDTGELF
J gene: TRBJ2-5; V gene: TRBV5-8; CDR3 protein: ASSFMKGTLETQY
J gene: TRBJ2-1; V gene: TRBV27; CDR3 protein: ASSETSGAYNEQF
J gene: TRBJ1-4; V gene: TRBV27; CDR3 protein: ASRPGLTNEKLF
J gene: TRBJ2-1; V gene: TRBV11-2; CDR3 protein: ASSLVPPPPSSYNEQF
J gene: TRBJ2-7; V gene: TRBV10-3; CDR3 protein: AITADGNGYEQY
J gene: TRBJ2-1; V gene: TRBV29-1; CDR3 protein: SVEKIGNEQF
J gene: TRBJ2-7; V gene: TRBV27; CDR3 protein: ASSFAMGRYEQY
J gene: TRBJ2-2; V gene: TRBV5-1; CDR3 protein: ASSIGTSGITGELF
J gene: TRBJ2-2; V gene: TRBV7-9; CDR3 protein: ANRQGAGGELF
J gene: TRBJ2-2; V gene: TRBV6-1; CDR3 protein: ASSRMGPNTGELF
J gene: TRBJ2-7; V gene: TRBV28; CDR3 protein: ASQSRGGSYEQY
J gene: TRBJ2-7; V gene: TRBV6-1; CDR3 protein: ASSPGQPYEQY
J gene: TRBJ1-1; V gene: TRBV4-1; CDR3 protein: ASSYQGSEAF
J gene: TRBJ2-3; V gene: TRBV27; CDR3 protein: ASSLGGGAGDTQY
J gene: TRBJ2-2; V gene: TRBV7-9; CDR3 protein: ASSAGSPGELF
J gene: TRBJ2-7; V gene: TRBV5-1; CDR3 protein: ASSPDRYEQY
J gene: TRBJ2-5; V gene: TRBV29-1; CDR3 protein: SVGGETQY
J gene: TRBJ2-2; V gene: TRBV28; CDR3 protein: ASRKTGGSGELF
J gene: TRBJ2-5; V gene: TRBV9; CDR3 protein: ASSVDGGIQETQY
J gene: TRBJ2-3; V gene: TRBV10-2; CDR3 protein: ASSGNRGTLGDTDTQY
J gene: TRBJ2-7; V gene: TRBV27; CDR3 protein: ASATLRQGSYEQY
J gene: TRBJ1-5; V gene: TRBV4-1; CDR3 protein: ASSQDSGVGQPQH
J gene: TRBJ2-3; V gene: TRBV27; CDR3 protein: ASRKTGTSLGPSTDTQY
J gene: TRBJ2-2; V gene: TRBV7-6; CDR3 protein: ASSPLGGSTGELF
J gene: TRBJ2-7; V gene: TRBV29-1; CDR3 protein: SVWTGLMEEQY
J gene: TRBJ1-1; V gene: TRBV30; CDR3 protein: AWRGLGTEAF
J gene: TRBJ2-5; V gene: TRBV6-1; CDR3 protein: ASSEAGVETQY